This T cell receptor beta chain was sequenced in a study of shared clonotypes between healthy human individuals. Across the whole study: Every donor yielded three CD4 naive, three CD4 memory, two CD8 naive and one CD8 memory plate.

Germline CDR1 is SNHLY and CDR2 is FYNNEI. Trimming stripped 3 bases from V and 5 bases from J, with 13 bases between. The CDR3 has 14 residues. Only in-frame clones appear in the TCRdb table, and some are missing; sequencing was by immunoSEQ multiplex PCR. The data contain millions of clones, about 95% of them singletons. The TCR sequence derives from a man between 18 and 29 years old in good health. This chain connects TRBV2 to TRBJ1-1; D is unclear. The sequenced sample was naive CD4+ T cells sorted from blood. Subset: CD45RA+ positively selected. The CDR3, as DNA: TGTGCCAGCAGTGACTTCGTGTTGACTACTGAAGCTTTCTTT. This translates into CASSDFVLTTEAFF.